A selection of T cell receptor beta chains follows, all from one sample in a study of blood T cell repertoires in COVID-19. Data came from immunoSEQ multiplex PCR; TCRdb stores just in-frame clones and leaves some out. The sample holds about 100,000 clones, about 85% seen once. What was sequenced was peripheral blood. These receptors all come from a human donor in a cohort sampled during active COVID-19. Both conserved end residues are part of each CDR3. D genes are given only for firm matches. Some rows mark clone size as missing; the rest say once, few, many or name a class of expanded clone.

- | TRBJ2-6 | TRBV25-1 | - | TGTGCCAGCAGTGAACTGCTTTCGGCTGGGGCCAACGTCCTGACTTTC | CASSELLSAGANVLTF
TRBD2 | TRBJ2-7 | TRBV2 | few | TGTGCCAGTGGGGGTGGGAGCGGGAGTTACGAGCAGTACTTC | CASGGGSGSYEQYF
- | TRBJ1-1 | TRBV28 | - | TGTGCCAGCAGTTTAGGACTCATGAACACTGAAGCTTTCTTT | CASSLGLMNTEAFF
- | TRBJ1-5 | TRBV29-1 | - | TGCAGCGTTGGAGAGATCGGGGAGCCCCAGCATTTT | CSVGEIGEPQHF
- | TRBJ1-1 | TRBV19 | - | TGTGCCAGTAGTATGTCCAGGATGATGAACACTGAAGCTTTCTTT | CASSMSRMMNTEAFF
- | TRBJ1-5 | TRBV6-5 | few | TGTGCCAGCAGTTACTCGACAGGCAATCAGCCCCAGCATTTT | CASSYSTGNQPQHF
- | TRBJ2-3 | TRBV9 | once | TGTGCCAGCAGCGTACTAGACGGGGAAACAGATACGCAGTATTTT | CASSVLDGETDTQYF
TRBD2 | TRBJ2-1 | TRBV11-2 | - | TGTGCCAGCAGCTTAGCTCGAGCGGGAGTCTCCTACAATGAGCAGTTCTTC | CASSLARAGVSYNEQFF
TRBD1 | TRBJ1-3 | TRBV5-1 | - | TGCGCCAGCAGCTGGACAGGAACGAAGGGAAACACCATATATTTT | CASSWTGTKGNTIYF
- | TRBJ1-1 | TRBV27 | - | TGTGCCAGCAGTCCAAGGGGGTTGAGGGCTGAAGCTTTCTTT | CASSPRGLRAEAFF
TRBD2 | TRBJ2-1 | TRBV7-8 | - | TGTGCCAGCAGCTTAGCCCTAGCGGGAGATTACAATGAGCAGTTCTTC | CASSLALAGDYNEQFF
TRBD1 | TRBJ1-5 | TRBV6-2/TRBV6-3 | - | TGTGCCAGCAGTCCATGGACAGGGATCCCGGCCCAGCATTTT | CASSPWTGIPAQHF
- | TRBJ2-1 | TRBV25-1 | - | TGTGCCAGCAGGCCGGTTTCGGGAGAGCAGTTCTTC | CASRPVSGEQFF
- | TRBJ2-3 | TRBV7-2 | - | TGTGCCAGCAGCTTAGAGGCGGGATTGGTTAATACGCAGTATTTT | CASSLEAGLVNTQYF
TRBD1 | TRBJ1-5 | TRBV7-2 | - | TGTGCCAGCAGCTTAGAGGGACAGGGTGGGAATCAGCCCCAGCATTTT | CASSLEGQGGNQPQHF
TRBD1 | TRBJ2-7 | TRBV5-4 | - | TGTGCCAGCAGCGGGGACCCCGGGACAGGTGCCTACGAGCAGTACTTC | CASSGDPGTGAYEQYF
- | TRBJ2-3 | TRBV3-1/TRBV3-2 | - | TGTGCCAGCAGCCAATCATGGGCTAGCGCGGATACGCAGTATTTT | CASSQSWASADTQYF
TRBD2 | TRBJ2-7 | TRBV7-2 | - | TGTGCCAGCAGCTTCCCCACCGCGGGAGCTCACTCCTACGAGCAGTACTTC | CASSFPTAGAHSYEQYF
TRBD1 | TRBJ1-2 | TRBV7-3 | - | TGTGCCAGCAGCCGACAGGGGGGCGATGGCTACACCTTC | CASSRQGGDGYTF
- | TRBJ2-1 | TRBV5-1 | - | TGCGCCAGCAGCTTGGAGGACAGTCGGACCGGTGAGCAGTTCTTC | CASSLEDSRTGEQFF
- | TRBJ2-3 | TRBV5-1 | - | TGCGCCAGCAGCTCGGCAGATACGCAGTATTTT | CASSSADTQYF
TRBD2 | TRBJ2-2 | TRBV4-3 | - | TGCGCCAGCAGCCCGGGACTAGCGGGAGATGCCACCGGGGAGCTGTTTTTT | CASSPGLAGDATGELFF
TRBD2 | TRBJ2-7 | TRBV5-8 | - | TGTGCCAGCAGCTTGGCCCTAACGGGAGGGGCCTACGAGCAGTACTTC | CASSLALTGGAYEQYF
TRBD2 | TRBJ2-7 | TRBV10-3 | - | TGTGCCATCAGTGTTAGCGGGGACTCCTACGAGCAGTACTTC | CAISVSGDSYEQYF
- | TRBJ1-2 | TRBV28 | - | TGTGCCAGCAGTCCGGGACCAGGGGACTATGGCTACACCTTC | CASSPGPGDYGYTF
- | TRBJ1-1 | TRBV10-2 | once | TGCGCCAGCAGGATGCGGGGGATGAACACTGAAGCTTTCTTT | CASRMRGMNTEAFF
- | TRBJ2-5 | TRBV21-1 | - | TGTGCCAGCAGGAGCGAAGGAGAGACCCAGTACTTC | CASRSEGETQYF
- | TRBJ2-2 | TRBV5-1 | - | TGCGCCAGCAGGATGGTCCAGGACACCGGGGAGCTGTTTTTT | CASRMVQDTGELFF
- | TRBJ1-6 | TRBV7-8 | - | TGTGCCAGCAGCCCGGACAGCCCCGGGAGGGCACCCCTCCACTTT | CASSPDSPGRAPLHF
TRBD1 | TRBJ2-7 | TRBV2 | - | TGTGCCAGCAGTGAAGGGGACAGGGGAGAAGAGCAGTACTTC | CASSEGDRGEEQYF
- | TRBJ2-1 | TRBV12-5 | - | TGTGCTAGTGGTTTGGTACTAGGTGGGATTTACAATGAGCAGTTCTTC | CASGLVLGGIYNEQFF
- | TRBJ2-7 | TRBV11-2 | once | TGTGCCAGCAGCCCACAGGGAGTGGGACCCTACGAGCAGTACTTC | CASSPQGVGPYEQYF
- | TRBJ1-1 | TRBV6-1 | many | TGTGCCAGCAGTGAAGCCGGGTGGAACACTGAAGCTTTCTTT | CASSEAGWNTEAFF
- | TRBJ1-1 | TRBV29-1 | - | TGCAGCGGGGCAGGGTCCACTGAAGCTTTCTTT | CSGAGSTEAFF
TRBD2 | TRBJ2-1 | TRBV11-3 | - | TGTGCCAGCAGCTTAGTCCCCCCCGGACTAGGTAGGAATGAGCAGTTCTTC | CASSLVPPGLGRNEQFF
TRBD1 | TRBJ2-7 | TRBV18 | - | TGTGCCAGCTCACTGCGACAGGGCTCCTACGAGCAGTACTTC | CASSLRQGSYEQYF
TRBD2 | TRBJ2-5 | TRBV29-1 | - | TGCAGCGTGGAGACTAGCGGGCAAGAGACCCAGTACTTC | CSVETSGQETQYF
- | TRBJ2-5 | TRBV4-2 | - | TGTGCCAGCAGCCAAGGCCACCGGGGGATCCGCCAAGAGACCCAGTACTTC | CASSQGHRGIRQETQYF
TRBD1 | TRBJ1-3 | TRBV18 | - | TGTGCCAGGTACTGTCCTTTCCAGGGGGCCCGTATATCATCCGAACTCTCTGGAAACACCATATATTTT | CARYCPFQGARISSELSGNTIYF
TRBD1 | TRBJ1-1 | TRBV19 | - | TGTGCCAGTAGTATACTAGGGGGCGCTGAAGCTTTCTTT | CASSILGGAEAFF
- | TRBJ2-7 | TRBV5-4 | - | TGTGCCAGCAGCCGATCAGACTCCTACGAGCAGTACTTC | CASSRSDSYEQYF
- | TRBJ2-7 | TRBV9 | few | TGTGCCAGCAGCGCTACCGGGACTTCTACCTACGAGCAGTACTTC | CASSATGTSTYEQYF
TRBD2 | TRBJ2-7 | TRBV27 | - | TGTGCCAGCAGTCCCTCCCCTCATTCTAGCGGATCCTACGAGCAGTACTTC | CASSPSPHSSGSYEQYF
- | TRBJ2-4 | TRBV27 | - | TGTGCCAGCAGTTATTCGGCCAAAAACATTCAGTACTTC | CASSYSAKNIQYF